These T cell receptor beta chains were read from a single sample in a study of T cells in Graves' hyperthyroidism and ophthalmopathy. TCRdb fed the multiplex PCR reads into MiXCR, producing one record per CDR3 protein. The sample shows about 96,000 distinct CDR3 sequences, about half of them seen only once. The specimen sequenced was blood. The source is a woman aged 40 to 49 with Graves' hyperthyroidism. The CDR3 runs from the conserved cysteine through the conserved F or W. The order of the fields is V gene, D gene, J gene, clone size, CDR3 protein, CDR3 DNA. A D gene is named only where the DNA matches it firmly. Size is stated for part of the rows, as once, few or many counts, or as a class when the clone is expanded.

v_call: TRBV7-2; d_call: NA; j_call: TRBJ1-4; clone_size: NA; cdr3_aa: CASSRTGATNEKLFF; cdr3_nt: TGTGCCAGCAGCCGTACTGGGGCAACTAATGAAAAACTGTTTTTT
v_call: TRBV10-2; d_call: TRBD1; j_call: TRBJ1-6; clone_size: NA; cdr3_aa: CASRNTGGVNSPLHF; cdr3_nt: TGCGCCAGCAGAAACACAGGGGGAGTCAATTCACCCCTCCACTTT
v_call: TRBV12-3/TRBV12-4; d_call: NA; j_call: TRBJ2-5; clone_size: once; cdr3_aa: CASSHRVGNQYF; cdr3_nt: TGTGCCAGCAGTCACAGGGTTGGGAATCAGTACTTC
v_call: TRBV30; d_call: NA; j_call: TRBJ1-2; clone_size: many; cdr3_aa: CAWTPDRYGYTF; cdr3_nt: TGTGCCTGGACCCCTGACCGCTATGGCTACACCTTC
v_call: TRBV20-1; d_call: TRBD1; j_call: TRBJ2-5; clone_size: NA; cdr3_aa: CSARVPGGGKTQYF; cdr3_nt: TGCAGTGCTAGAGTGCCAGGGGGCGGGAAGACCCAGTACTTC
v_call: TRBV6-6; d_call: NA; j_call: TRBJ1-4; clone_size: many; cdr3_aa: CASSYDTPEKLFF; cdr3_nt: TGTGCCAGCAGTTACGACACACCTGAAAAACTGTTTTTT
v_call: TRBV11-1; d_call: NA; j_call: TRBJ2-6; clone_size: few; cdr3_aa: CASSPPFSGANVLTF; cdr3_nt: TGTGCCAGCAGCCCCCCGTTCTCTGGGGCCAACGTCCTGACTTTC
v_call: TRBV19; d_call: NA; j_call: TRBJ2-2; clone_size: many; cdr3_aa: CASSIRGYTGELFF; cdr3_nt: TGTGCCAGTAGTATAAGAGGCTACACCGGGGAGCTGTTTTTT
v_call: TRBV7-9; d_call: NA; j_call: TRBJ1-6; clone_size: NA; cdr3_aa: CASSPRQADFPLHF; cdr3_nt: TGTGCCAGCTCACCCAGACAGGCGGATTTCCCCCTCCACTTT
v_call: TRBV4-1; d_call: NA; j_call: TRBJ2-7; clone_size: many; cdr3_aa: CASSQERVGTYEQYF; cdr3_nt: TGCGCCAGCAGCCAAGAAAGGGTCGGGACCTACGAGCAGTACTTC
v_call: TRBV12-3/TRBV12-4; d_call: TRBD2; j_call: TRBJ2-3; clone_size: few; cdr3_aa: CASRATSGRTDTQYF; cdr3_nt: TGTGCCAGCAGGGCGACTAGCGGGAGAACAGATACGCAGTATTTT
v_call: TRBV29-1; d_call: NA; j_call: TRBJ2-5; clone_size: NA; cdr3_aa: CSVESQETQYF; cdr3_nt: TGCAGCGTTGAATCCCAAGAGACCCAGTACTTC
v_call: TRBV7-2; d_call: NA; j_call: TRBJ2-7; clone_size: once; cdr3_aa: CASSVQRGGKDEQYF; cdr3_nt: TGTGCCAGCAGCGTCCAGAGGGGCGGGAAGGACGAGCAGTACTTC
v_call: TRBV10-3; d_call: TRBD1; j_call: TRBJ1-1; clone_size: once; cdr3_aa: CATIHRDRVAFF; cdr3_nt: TGTGCCACGATACACCGGGACAGGGTGGCTTTCTTT
v_call: TRBV7-2; d_call: TRBD1; j_call: TRBJ2-7; clone_size: NA; cdr3_aa: CASSVGGQGAPYEQYF; cdr3_nt: TGTGCCAGCAGCGTAGGAGGACAGGGGGCCCCCTACGAGCAGTACTTC
v_call: TRBV29-1; d_call: TRBD2; j_call: TRBJ2-5; clone_size: NA; cdr3_aa: CSVEREGFRTQYF; cdr3_nt: TGCAGCGTTGAGCGGGAGGGATTTAGGACCCAGTACTTC
v_call: TRBV7-2; d_call: NA; j_call: TRBJ2-7; clone_size: NA; cdr3_aa: CASSLGTYGQYF; cdr3_nt: TGTGCCAGCAGCTTGGGGACCTACGGGCAGTACTTC
v_call: TRBV2; d_call: TRBD1; j_call: TRBJ1-2; clone_size: NA; cdr3_aa: CASSSFRDRGRGYTF; cdr3_nt: TGTGCCAGCAGTTCCTTCCGGGACAGGGGGCGAGGCTACACCTTC
v_call: TRBV7-9; d_call: NA; j_call: TRBJ2-7; clone_size: once; cdr3_aa: CASSWQSYVQYF; cdr3_nt: TGTGCCAGCAGCTGGCAGTCCTACGTGCAGTACTTC
v_call: TRBV6-5; d_call: TRBD2; j_call: TRBJ2-7; clone_size: many; cdr3_aa: CASALAGAHEQYF; cdr3_nt: TGTGCCAGCGCCCTAGCGGGAGCTCACGAGCAGTACTTC
v_call: TRBV10-3; d_call: NA; j_call: TRBJ1-5; clone_size: NA; cdr3_aa: CAISVSSNQPQHF; cdr3_nt: TGTGCCATCAGTGTCTCTAGCAATCAGCCCCAGCATTTT
v_call: TRBV9; d_call: NA; j_call: TRBJ1-4; clone_size: many; cdr3_aa: CASRGEGNEKLFF; cdr3_nt: TGTGCCAGCAGAGGTGAAGGGAATGAAAAACTGTTTTTT
v_call: TRBV11-2; d_call: TRBD2; j_call: TRBJ2-7; clone_size: many; cdr3_aa: CASSLDPSGGDEQYF; cdr3_nt: TGTGCCAGCAGCTTAGATCCTAGCGGGGGAGACGAGCAGTACTTC
v_call: TRBV7-2; d_call: NA; j_call: TRBJ1-2; clone_size: NA; cdr3_aa: CASSQGQTNYGYTF; cdr3_nt: TGTGCCAGCAGCCAGGGACAAACTAACTATGGCTACACCTTC
v_call: TRBV20-1; d_call: NA; j_call: TRBJ2-7; clone_size: NA; cdr3_aa: CSARSYSNQPQQYF; cdr3_nt: TGCAGTGCTAGGTCGTATAGCAATCAGCCCCAGCAGTACTTC
v_call: TRBV10-1; d_call: TRBD1; j_call: TRBJ2-5; clone_size: NA; cdr3_aa: CASSESTRGTGIQETQYF; cdr3_nt: TGCGCCAGCAGTGAGTCGACTCGGGGGACAGGGATCCAAGAGACCCAGTACTTC
v_call: TRBV24-1; d_call: NA; j_call: TRBJ2-3; clone_size: many; cdr3_aa: CATSIGSGTDTQYF; cdr3_nt: TGTGCCACCAGCATCGGGTCTGGCACAGATACGCAGTATTTT
v_call: TRBV7-2; d_call: TRBD1; j_call: TRBJ1-6; clone_size: NA; cdr3_aa: CASSLGQGTNSPLHF; cdr3_nt: TGTGCCAGCAGCTTAGGACAGGGGACAAATTCACCCCTCCACTTT
v_call: TRBV6-1; d_call: NA; j_call: TRBJ1-3; clone_size: NA; cdr3_aa: CAIRDGGRHTIYF; cdr3_nt: TGTGCCATCAGGGATGGGGGTAGGCACACCATATATTTT
v_call: TRBV10-3; d_call: TRBD1; j_call: TRBJ1-3; clone_size: NA; cdr3_aa: CAITERTGWGNTIYF; cdr3_nt: TGTGCCATCACCGAGCGGACAGGGTGGGGGAACACCATATATTTT
v_call: TRBV5-4; d_call: NA; j_call: TRBJ2-2; clone_size: NA; cdr3_aa: CASSLVGGSWELFF; cdr3_nt: TGTGCCAGCAGCTTGGTAGGGGGATCGTGGGAGCTGTTTTTT
v_call: TRBV13; d_call: NA; j_call: TRBJ1-3; clone_size: few; cdr3_aa: CASSSGNTIYF; cdr3_nt: TGTGCCAGCAGCTCCGGGAACACCATATATTTT
v_call: TRBV7-2; d_call: NA; j_call: TRBJ2-7; clone_size: many; cdr3_aa: CASSQFFNPGSRYEQYF; cdr3_nt: TGTGCCAGCAGCCAATTTTTCAACCCCGGGTCTCGCTACGAGCAGTACTTC
v_call: TRBV5-6; d_call: NA; j_call: TRBJ2-5; clone_size: NA; cdr3_aa: CASSLEGGNTQYF; cdr3_nt: TGTGCCAGCAGCTTGGAGGGTGGAAACACCCAGTACTTC
v_call: TRBV7-2; d_call: TRBD2; j_call: TRBJ2-2; clone_size: many; cdr3_aa: CASSQGLATGELFF; cdr3_nt: TGTGCCAGCAGCCAGGGACTAGCCACCGGGGAGCTGTTTTTT
v_call: TRBV7-2; d_call: TRBD2; j_call: TRBJ2-7; clone_size: few; cdr3_aa: CASSRRGASGSEQYF; cdr3_nt: TGTGCCAGCAGCCGACGGGGGGCTAGCGGGAGCGAGCAGTACTTC
v_call: TRBV7-2; d_call: TRBD1; j_call: TRBJ1-2; clone_size: NA; cdr3_aa: CASRLRDSSNYGYTF; cdr3_nt: TGTGCCAGCCGACTCCGGGACAGCTCTAACTATGGCTACACCTTC
v_call: TRBV7-3; d_call: TRBD2; j_call: TRBJ2-3; clone_size: NA; cdr3_aa: CASSLSTGGGTDTQYF; cdr3_nt: TGTGCCAGCAGCTTAAGTACGGGAGGGGGCACAGATACGCAGTATTTT
v_call: TRBV7-2; d_call: NA; j_call: TRBJ1-2; clone_size: many; cdr3_aa: CASSRSAGGLYGYTF; cdr3_nt: TGTGCCAGCAGCCGATCAGCTGGGGGACTCTATGGCTACACCTTC
v_call: TRBV20-1; d_call: TRBD2; j_call: TRBJ2-7; clone_size: many; cdr3_aa: CSAPARLAAYEQYF; cdr3_nt: TGCAGTGCTCCAGCGCGACTAGCGGCCTACGAGCAGTACTTC
v_call: TRBV24-1; d_call: TRBD1; j_call: TRBJ2-3; clone_size: NA; cdr3_aa: CATSDSGGDRGDTQYF; cdr3_nt: TGTGCCACCAGTGATTCCGGGGGCGACAGGGGGGATACGCAGTATTTT
v_call: TRBV5-1; d_call: NA; j_call: TRBJ1-5; clone_size: many; cdr3_aa: CASSLEGGLYQPQHF; cdr3_nt: TGCGCCAGCAGCTTGGAGGGGGGGCTTTATCAGCCCCAGCATTTT
v_call: TRBV29-1; d_call: NA; j_call: TRBJ2-5; clone_size: many; cdr3_aa: CSVAGSYTQYF; cdr3_nt: TGCAGCGTTGCAGGGAGTTATACCCAGTACTTC
v_call: TRBV4-2; d_call: NA; j_call: TRBJ1-2; clone_size: NA; cdr3_aa: CASSLGGNDGYTF; cdr3_nt: TGTGCCAGCAGTCTGGGGGGAAACGATGGCTACACCTTC
v_call: TRBV7-2; d_call: TRBD2; j_call: TRBJ2-2; clone_size: many; cdr3_aa: CASSFIASGRGGELFF; cdr3_nt: TGTGCCAGCAGCTTTATCGCTAGCGGGAGAGGCGGGGAGCTGTTTTTT
v_call: TRBV7-9; d_call: NA; j_call: TRBJ1-1; clone_size: NA; cdr3_aa: CASSLRGGGTEAFF; cdr3_nt: TGTGCCAGCAGTTTACGGGGGGGTGGCACTGAAGCTTTCTTT
v_call: TRBV9; d_call: NA; j_call: TRBJ2-3; clone_size: many; cdr3_aa: CASTKHRGDTQYF; cdr3_nt: TGTGCCAGCACCAAACACAGAGGGGATACGCAGTATTTT
v_call: TRBV10-3; d_call: NA; j_call: TRBJ2-7; clone_size: NA; cdr3_aa: CAIGQAGAYEQYF; cdr3_nt: TGTGCCATCGGGCAAGCGGGCGCATACGAGCAGTACTTC
v_call: TRBV7-8; d_call: TRBD1; j_call: TRBJ1-3; clone_size: NA; cdr3_aa: CASSSTGQGATGLNTIYF; cdr3_nt: TGTGCCAGCAGCTCCACCGGACAGGGGGCGACTGGCCTAAACACCATATATTTT
v_call: TRBV20-1; d_call: NA; j_call: TRBJ1-2; clone_size: NA; cdr3_aa: CSANPWGGNYGYTF; cdr3_nt: TGCAGTGCGAACCCCTGGGGAGGGAACTATGGCTACACCTTC